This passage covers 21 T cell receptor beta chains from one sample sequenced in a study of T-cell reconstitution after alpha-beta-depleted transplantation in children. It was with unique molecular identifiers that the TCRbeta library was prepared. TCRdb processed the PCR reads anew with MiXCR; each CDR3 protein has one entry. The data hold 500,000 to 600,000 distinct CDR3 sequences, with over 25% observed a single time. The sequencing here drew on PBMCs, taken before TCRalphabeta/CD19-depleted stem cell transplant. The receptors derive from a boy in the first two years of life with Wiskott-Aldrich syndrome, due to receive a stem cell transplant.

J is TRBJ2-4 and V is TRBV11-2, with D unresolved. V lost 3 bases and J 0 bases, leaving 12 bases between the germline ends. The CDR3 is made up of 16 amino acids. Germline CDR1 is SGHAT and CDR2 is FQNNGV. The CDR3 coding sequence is TGTGCCAGCAGCTTGAAGTTTAGTGGAGCCAAAAACATTCAGTACTTC. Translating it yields CASSLKFSGAKNIQYF.

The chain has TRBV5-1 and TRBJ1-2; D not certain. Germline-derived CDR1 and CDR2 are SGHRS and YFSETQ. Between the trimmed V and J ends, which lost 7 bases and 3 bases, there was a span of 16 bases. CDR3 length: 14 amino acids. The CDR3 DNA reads TGCGCCAGCGCGAAGATGGGTGTGGACTATGGCTACACCTTC. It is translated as CASAKMGVDYGYTF.

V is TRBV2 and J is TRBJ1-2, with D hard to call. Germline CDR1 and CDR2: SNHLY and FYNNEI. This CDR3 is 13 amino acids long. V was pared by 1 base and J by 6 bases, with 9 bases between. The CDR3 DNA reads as TGTGCCAGCAGTGAAGGGGCCGGCGATGGCTACACCTTC. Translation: CASSEGAGDGYTF.

The DNA for the CDR3 is TGTGCCAGCAGCCGCGGGAGAGCGGGGTACAATGAGCAGTTCTTC. Translating it yields CASSRGRAGYNEQFF. The J gene is TRBJ2-1, the V gene TRBV7-6; 7 nucleotides align to TRBD2. The CDR3 is 15 residues long. CDR1 SGHVS and CDR2 FNYEAQ come from the germline V gene. V shed 5 bases, J shed 4 bases, and the junction held 8 bases outside the gene matches.

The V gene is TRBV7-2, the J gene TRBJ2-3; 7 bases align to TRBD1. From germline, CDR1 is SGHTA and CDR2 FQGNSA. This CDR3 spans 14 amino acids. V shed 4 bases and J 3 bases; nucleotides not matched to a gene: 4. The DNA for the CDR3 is TGTGCCAGCAGCTGGGACAGATTTACAGATACGCAGTATTTT. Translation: CASSWDRFTDTQYF.

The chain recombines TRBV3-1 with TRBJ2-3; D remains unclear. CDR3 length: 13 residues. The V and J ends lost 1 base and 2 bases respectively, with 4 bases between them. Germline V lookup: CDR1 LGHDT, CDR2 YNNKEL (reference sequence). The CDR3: CASSQVYTDTQYF. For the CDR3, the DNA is TGTGCCAGCAGCCAAGTATACACAGATACGCAGTATTTT.

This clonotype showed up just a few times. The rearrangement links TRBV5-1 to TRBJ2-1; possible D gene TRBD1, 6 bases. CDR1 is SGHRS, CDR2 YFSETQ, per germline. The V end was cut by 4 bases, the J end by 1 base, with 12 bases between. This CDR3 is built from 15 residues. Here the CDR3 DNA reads TGCGCCAGCAGCCCCCCTCAGGGGTCCTACAATGAGCAGTTCTTC. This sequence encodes CASSPPQGSYNEQFF.

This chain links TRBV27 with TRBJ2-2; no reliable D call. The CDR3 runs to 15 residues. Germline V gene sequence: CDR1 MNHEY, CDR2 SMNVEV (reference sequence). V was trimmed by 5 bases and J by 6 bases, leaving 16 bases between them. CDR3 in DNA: TGTGCCAGCAGTCGACACCGGAGATCCCCCGGGGAGCTGTTTTTT. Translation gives CASSRHRRSPGELFF.

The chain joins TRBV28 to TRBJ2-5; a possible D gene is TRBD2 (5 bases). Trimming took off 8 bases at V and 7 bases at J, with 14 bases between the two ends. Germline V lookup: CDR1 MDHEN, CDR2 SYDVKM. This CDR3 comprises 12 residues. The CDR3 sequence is CASARGRVTQYF. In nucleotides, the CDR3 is TGTGCCAGCGCACGCGGGCGGGTGACCCAGTACTTC.

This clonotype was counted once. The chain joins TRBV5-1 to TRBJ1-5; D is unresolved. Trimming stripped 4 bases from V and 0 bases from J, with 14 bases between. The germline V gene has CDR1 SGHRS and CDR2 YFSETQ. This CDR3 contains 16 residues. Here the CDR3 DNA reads TGCGCCAGCAGCCCCGTAGGGAGGGCTAGCAATCAGCCCCAGCATTTT. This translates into CASSPVGRASNQPQHF.

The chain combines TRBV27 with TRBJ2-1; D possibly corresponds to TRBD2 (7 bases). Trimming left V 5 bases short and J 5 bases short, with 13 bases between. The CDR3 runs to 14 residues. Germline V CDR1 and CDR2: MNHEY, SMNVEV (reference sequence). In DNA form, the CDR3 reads TGTGCCAGCAGTCAGAGGGGGGGAAACAATGAGCAGTTCTTC. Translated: CASSQRGGNNEQFF.

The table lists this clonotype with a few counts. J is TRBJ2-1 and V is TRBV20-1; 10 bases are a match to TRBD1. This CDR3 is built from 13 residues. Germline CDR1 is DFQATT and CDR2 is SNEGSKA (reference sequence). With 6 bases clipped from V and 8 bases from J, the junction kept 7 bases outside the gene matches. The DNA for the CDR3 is TGCAGTGCCGGCCGGGACAGGGGCGATGAGCAGTTCTTC. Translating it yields CSAGRDRGDEQFF.

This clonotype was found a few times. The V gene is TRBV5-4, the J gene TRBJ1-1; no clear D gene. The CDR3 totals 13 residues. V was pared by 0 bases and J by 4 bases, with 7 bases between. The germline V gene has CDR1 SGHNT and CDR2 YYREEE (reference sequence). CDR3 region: CASSLVRSTEAFF. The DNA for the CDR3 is TGTGCCAGCAGCTTGGTACGGAGCACTGAAGCTTTCTTT.

The CDR3 DNA is TGCGCCAGCAGCCAAGTTGCTAGCGGGAGGTGGAATGAGCAGTTCTTC. This gives the protein CASSQVASGRWNEQFF. This rearrangement joins TRBV4-1 to TRBJ2-1; 11 bases map to TRBD2. The CDR3 sequence is 16 residues long. J gave up 7 bases and V 1 base, and 6 bases lay outside the gene matches. The germline V gene has CDR1 MGHRA and CDR2 YSYEKL.

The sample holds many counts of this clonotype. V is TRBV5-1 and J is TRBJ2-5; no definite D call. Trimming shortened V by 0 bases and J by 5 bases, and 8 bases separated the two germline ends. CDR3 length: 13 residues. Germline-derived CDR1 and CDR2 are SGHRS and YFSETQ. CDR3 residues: CASSLGIQETQYF. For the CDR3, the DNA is TGCGCCAGCAGCTTGGGGATTCAGGAGACCCAGTACTTC.

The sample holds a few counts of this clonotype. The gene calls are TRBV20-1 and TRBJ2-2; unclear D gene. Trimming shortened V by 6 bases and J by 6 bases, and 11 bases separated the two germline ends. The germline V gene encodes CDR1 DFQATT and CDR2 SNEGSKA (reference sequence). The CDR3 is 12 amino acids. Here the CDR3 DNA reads TGCAGTGCAGAAATGGCATCCGGGGAGCTGTTTTTT. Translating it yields CSAEMASGELFF.

The CDR3: CASSLRPGSDEQYF. Written as DNA, the CDR3 is TGCGCCAGCAGCTTAAGGCCAGGTTCGGACGAGCAGTACTTC. The rearrangement joins TRBV5-1 to TRBJ2-7; D is ambiguous. The CDR3 consists of 14 residues. CDR1 is SGHRS, CDR2 YFSETQ, per germline. The germline V and J ends were trimmed by 2 bases and 5 bases, with 14 bases remaining between them.

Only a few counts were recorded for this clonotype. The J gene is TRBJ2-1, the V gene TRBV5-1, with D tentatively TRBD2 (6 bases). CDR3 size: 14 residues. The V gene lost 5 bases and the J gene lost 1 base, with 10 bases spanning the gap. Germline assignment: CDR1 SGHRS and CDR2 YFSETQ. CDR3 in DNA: TGCGCCAGCAGGCGGGAACGTTCCTACAATGAGCAGTTCTTC. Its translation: CASRRERSYNEQFF.

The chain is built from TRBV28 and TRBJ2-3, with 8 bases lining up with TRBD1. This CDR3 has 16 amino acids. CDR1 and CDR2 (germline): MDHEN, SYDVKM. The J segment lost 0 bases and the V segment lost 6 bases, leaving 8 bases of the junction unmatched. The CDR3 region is CASSQAGTGSTDTQYF. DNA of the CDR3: TGTGCCAGCAGCCAAGCCGGGACAGGAAGCACAGATACGCAGTATTTT.

The CDR3 sequence is CAISEFQDREETQYF. The DNA for the CDR3 is TGTGCCATCAGTGAGTTTCAGGACAGAGAAGAGACCCAGTACTTC. The rearrangement uses TRBV10-3 and TRBJ2-5, with D maybe TRBD1 (6 bases). The CDR3 extends over 15 amino acids. V dropped 1 base and J dropped 3 bases, with 12 bases sitting between them. Germline V CDR1 and CDR2: ENHRY, SYGVKD.

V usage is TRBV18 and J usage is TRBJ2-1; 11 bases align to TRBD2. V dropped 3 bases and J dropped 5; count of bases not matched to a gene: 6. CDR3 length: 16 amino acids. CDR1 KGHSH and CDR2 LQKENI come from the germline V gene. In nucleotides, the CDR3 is TGTGCCAGCTCACCGAAAACTAGCGGGAGTGACAATGAGCAGTTCTTC. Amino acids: CASSPKTSGSDNEQFF. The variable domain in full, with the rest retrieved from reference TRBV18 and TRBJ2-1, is NAGVMQNPRHLVRRRGQEARLRCSPMKGHSHVYWYRQLPEEGLKFMVYLQKENIIDESGMPKERFSAEFPKEGPSILRIQQVVRGDSAAYFCASSPKTSGSDNEQFFGPGTRLTVL.